This T cell receptor (beta chain) comes out of a study of cytotoxic CD8 clonotypes in ibrutinib-treated CLL. Unmatched junction bases numbered 6, after V lost 5 bases and J lost 5 bases. The length of the CDR3 is 15 residues. CDR1 and CDR2 from the germline V gene are LNHNV and YYDKDF (reference sequence). TCRdb's copy holds only in-frame clones and misses some; the assay was immunoSEQ multiplex PCR. The sample has about 80,000 clones, about 76% seen once. The sample in question was PBMCs, obtained after 12 months of ibrutinib treatment. The source is a human donor with chronic lymphocytic leukemia. The chain uses TRBV15 and TRBJ2-2; 9 nucleotides line up with TRBD2. CDR3 residues: CATSGGGVWTGELFF. DNA of the CDR3: TGTGCCACCAGCGGCGGGGGGGTTTGGACCGGGGAGCTGTTTTTT.